This paragraph covers one T cell receptor (beta chain) sequence. The data are from a study of somatic mutations in cytotoxic T cells in rheumatoid arthritis. Only in-frame clones appear in the TCRdb table, and some are missing; sequencing was by immunoSEQ multiplex PCR. Of 12,000 or so clones listed, 80% were seen once; the top ten hold approximately 14%. Sequencing used CD8+ T cells sorted from blood. The source is a man aged 50-60 years in good health.

CDR3 coding DNA: TGCGCCAGCAGGGACCGCGCAGGGGGGGGTGAAAAACTGTTTTTT. Protein product: CASRDRAGGGEKLFF. V and J are TRBV5-1 and TRBJ1-4, with 7 bases fitting TRBD1. With 5 bases clipped from V and 7 bases from J, the junction kept 11 bases outside the gene matches. The germline gives CDR1 SGHRS, CDR2 YFSETQ. CDR3 length: 15 residues.